This TCR beta chain was profiled in a study of response to subunit inactivated influenza vaccine. TCRdb re-called the RT-PCR reads through MiXCR, storing one row per CDR3 protein. The sample carries over 400,000 distinct CDR3 sequences, under 15% recorded once. This clonotype has a count of ten or more. Its antigen is unidentified. Whole-study results and caveats: The authors suggested that few new T cells are recruited per seasonal influenza vaccination.

The ends were cut back, 3 bases at V and 1 base at J, with 6 bases in the middle. Germline V gives CDR1 DFQATT, CDR2 SNEGSKA (reference sequence). The CDR3 is 12 amino acids. The source was PBMCs from blood, collected more than 35 days after vaccination. The origin of this receptor is a man over 45 who received an inactivated influenza vaccine. V is TRBV20-1 and J is TRBJ2-5, with a weak D call TRBD1 (6 bases). Here the CDR3 reads CSASRGQETQYF. The CDR3 DNA sequence: TGCAGTGCTAGCAGGGGCCAAGAGACCCAGTACTTC.